This T cell receptor beta chain was identified in a study of shared clonotypes between healthy human individuals. Study-level points and caveats: Few donors restricted represented genetic and exposure-history diversity.

The naive CD8 population came from CD45RO-negative cells selected for CCR7, without terminally differentiated effector memory CD45RA+ cells. Points on this clone: Its antigen is as yet unknown.

Data came from immunoSEQ multiplex PCR; TCRdb stores just in-frame clones and leaves some out. The sample contains about 2 million clones, about 95% of which appear only once. Germline V lookup: CDR1 SGHNT, CDR2 YYREEE (reference sequence). This CDR3 spans 11 amino acids. V lost 2 bases and J 5 bases, leaving 5 bases between the germline ends. The V call is TRBV5-4, the J call TRBJ2-7; D call uncertain. Sequencing used naive CD8+ T cells sorted from blood. The clonotype originates from a man aged 18 to 30 in good health. CDR3 amino acids: CASSFSNEQYF. In DNA, the CDR3 is TGTGCCAGCAGCTTTAGCAACGAGCAGTACTTC. Using reference TRBV5-4 and TRBJ2-7 for the parts outside the CDR3, the full variable domain is ETGVTQSPTHLIKTRGQQVTLRCSSQSGHNTVSWYQQALGQGPQFIFQYYREEENGRGNFPPRFSGLQFPNYSSELNVNALELDDSALYLCASSFSNEQYFGPGTRLTVT.